A selection of T cell receptor beta chains follows, all from one sample in a study of early T cells in non-severe SARS-CoV-2 infection. TCRdb reprocessed the 5' RACE reads with MiXCR, giving one entry per CDR3 protein. Of about 64,000 distinct CDR3 sequences listed, about 19% were seen once; the top ten hold approximately 15%. Sequenced material: whole blood, taken at baseline. All receptors come from an adult who was a healthcare worker with PCR-confirmed SARS-CoV-2 infection or an uninfected control (not recorded which). Both conserved end residues are part of each CDR3. A D gene is named only where the DNA matches it firmly. Rows may omit the clone size; those that give it use once, few, many or a size class.

-,-,TRBV5-1,TRBJ2-1,TGCGCCAGCAGCTTGGTCCCGGGACTGGAGGGGAATGAGCAGTTCTTC,CASSLVPGLEGNEQFF
-,many,TRBV6-2/TRBV6-3,TRBJ2-7,TGTGCCAGCAGTTACGTGGGCTACGAGCAGTACTTC,CASSYVGYEQYF
TRBD2,few,TRBV6-1,TRBJ2-1,TGTGCCAGCAGTGAGGTGGCGGGGGGTTTCTACAATGAGCAGTTCTTC,CASSEVAGGFYNEQFF
-,-,TRBV20-1,TRBJ2-7,TGCAGTGCTAGGACTGGCAGCTCCTACGAGCAGTACTTC,CSARTGSSYEQYF
-,-,TRBV6-6,TRBJ1-1,TGTGCCAGCAGTCCAAGGGGACAAATGAACACTGAAGCTTTCTTT,CASSPRGQMNTEAFF
-,few,TRBV27,TRBJ1-2,TGTGCCAGCACCACCTCTCGGGAAGGGAGCTATGGCTACACCTTC,CASTTSREGSYGYTF
-,-,TRBV10-2,TRBJ2-7,TGCGCCAGCAGTGACCCCGGACTATCCAACTACGAGCAGTACTTC,CASSDPGLSNYEQYF
-,few,TRBV12-3/TRBV12-4,TRBJ2-5,TGTGCCAGCAGCACCGGAGGCGGGAAGACCCAGTACTTC,CASSTGGGKTQYF
-,few,TRBV5-4,TRBJ1-4,TGTGCCAGCAGGCCCTCAGGGTCCAATGAAAAACTGTTTTTT,CASRPSGSNEKLFF
-,-,TRBV9,TRBJ1-1,TGTGCCAGCAGCGTAAACTGGGGCACTGAAGCTTTCTTT,CASSVNWGTEAFF
-,-,TRBV2,TRBJ1-6,TGTGCCAGCAGCGATGACGCAGGGTACTCTTCACCCCTCCACTTT,CASSDDAGYSSPLHF
-,-,TRBV6-6,TRBJ2-2,TGTGCCAGCAGCCCAAGGGGGGGGGCCGGCACCGGGGAGCTGTTTTTT,CASSPRGGAGTGELFF
-,-,TRBV7-9,TRBJ2-1,TGTGCCACCGTGACAGGGAGGTCCTACAATGAGCAGTTCTTC,CATVTGRSYNEQFF
TRBD1,-,TRBV5-1,TRBJ1-1,TGCGCCAGCAGCTTGGCGGCAGGGGGCACTGAAGCTTTCTTT,CASSLAAGGTEAFF
-,-,TRBV12-3/TRBV12-4,TRBJ2-7,TGTGCCAGCAGTCTAAACAGAGAGGTCTACGAGCAGTACTTC,CASSLNREVYEQYF
TRBD2,few,TRBV2,TRBJ2-1,TGTGCCAGCAGTGAAGGACTAGCGGGAAGCAATGAGCAGTTCTTC,CASSEGLAGSNEQFF
-,-,TRBV6-2/TRBV6-3,TRBJ2-3,TGTGCCAGCAGAGGCCCGGGACTCACGCAGTATTTT,CASRGPGLTQYF
TRBD1,few,TRBV5-4,TRBJ1-6,TGTGCCAGCAGCAGGGACAGGGTTAATTCACCCCTCCACTTT,CASSRDRVNSPLHF
-,few,TRBV6-1,TRBJ2-1,TGTGCCAGCGGGGGCGGGGGAGCCTACAATGAGCAGTTCTTC,CASGGGGAYNEQFF
-,few,TRBV12-3/TRBV12-4,TRBJ2-2,TGTGCCAGCAGTTTACTCTATTCGGTGGACCTGGATCGATCCACCGGGGAGCTGTTTTTT,CASSLLYSVDLDRSTGELFF
-,-,TRBV5-1,TRBJ2-7,TGCGCCAGCAGCTTTCGGGCAGGACCCTACGAGCAGTACTTC,CASSFRAGPYEQYF
-,many,TRBV7-6,TRBJ2-7,TGTGCCAGCAGCAAGACTAGCTCCTACGAGCAGTACTTC,CASSKTSSYEQYF